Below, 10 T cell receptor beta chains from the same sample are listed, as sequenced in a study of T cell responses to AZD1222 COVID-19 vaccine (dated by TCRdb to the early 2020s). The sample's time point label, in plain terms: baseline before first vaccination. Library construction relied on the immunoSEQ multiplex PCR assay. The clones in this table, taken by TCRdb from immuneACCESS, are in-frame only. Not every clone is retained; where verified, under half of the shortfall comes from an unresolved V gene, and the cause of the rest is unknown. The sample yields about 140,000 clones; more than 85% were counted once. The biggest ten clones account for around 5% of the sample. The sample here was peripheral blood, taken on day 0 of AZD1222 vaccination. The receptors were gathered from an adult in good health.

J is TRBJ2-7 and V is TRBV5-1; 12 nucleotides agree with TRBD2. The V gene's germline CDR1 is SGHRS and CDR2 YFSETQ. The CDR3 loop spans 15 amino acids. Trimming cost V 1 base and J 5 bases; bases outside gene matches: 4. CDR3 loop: CASSLLSSGRDEQYF. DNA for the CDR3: TGCGCCAGCAGCTTGCTTTCTAGCGGGAGGGACGAGCAGTACTTC.

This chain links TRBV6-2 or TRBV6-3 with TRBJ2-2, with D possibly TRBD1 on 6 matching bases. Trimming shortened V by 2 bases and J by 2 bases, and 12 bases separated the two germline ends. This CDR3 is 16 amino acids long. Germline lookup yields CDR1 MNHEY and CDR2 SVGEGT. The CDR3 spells CASSYLGGGNTGELFF. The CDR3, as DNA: TGTGCCAGCAGTTACCTTGGGGGCGGAAACACCGGGGAGCTGTTTTTT.

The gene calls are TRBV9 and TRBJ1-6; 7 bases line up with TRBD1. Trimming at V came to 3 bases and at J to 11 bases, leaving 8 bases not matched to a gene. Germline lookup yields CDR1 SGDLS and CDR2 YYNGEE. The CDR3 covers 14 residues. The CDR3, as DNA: TGTGCCAGCAGCGCCCGACAGGGAAGTACACCCCTCCACTTT. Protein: CASSARQGSTPLHF.

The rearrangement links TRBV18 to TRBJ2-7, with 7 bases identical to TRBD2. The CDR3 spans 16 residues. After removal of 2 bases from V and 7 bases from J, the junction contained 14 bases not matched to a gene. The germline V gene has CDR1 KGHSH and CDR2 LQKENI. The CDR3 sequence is CASSPIQAGRQREQYF. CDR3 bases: TGTGCCAGCTCACCAATACAAGCGGGGCGGCAAAGAGAGCAGTACTTC.

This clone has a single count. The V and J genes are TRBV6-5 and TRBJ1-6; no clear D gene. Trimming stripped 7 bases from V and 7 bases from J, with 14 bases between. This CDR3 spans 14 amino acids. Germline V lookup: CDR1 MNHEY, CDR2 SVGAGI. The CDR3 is CASTKGSGNSPLHF. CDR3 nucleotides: TGTGCCAGCACTAAGGGAAGCGGGAATTCACCCCTCCACTTT.

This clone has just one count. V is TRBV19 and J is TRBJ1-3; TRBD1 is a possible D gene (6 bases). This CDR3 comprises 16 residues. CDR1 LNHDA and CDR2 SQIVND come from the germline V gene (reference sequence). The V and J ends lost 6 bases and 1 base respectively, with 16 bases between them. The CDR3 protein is CASSHTGKRSGNTIYF. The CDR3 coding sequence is TGTGCCAGTAGCCACACAGGGAAGAGGTCTGGAAACACCATATATTTT.

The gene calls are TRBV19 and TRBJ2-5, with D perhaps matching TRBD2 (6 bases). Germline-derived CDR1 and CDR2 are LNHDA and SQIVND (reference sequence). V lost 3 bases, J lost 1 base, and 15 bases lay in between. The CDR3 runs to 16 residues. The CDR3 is CASSIPSRGLQETQYF. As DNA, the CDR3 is TGTGCCAGTAGTATCCCCTCAAGGGGACTCCAAGAGACCCAGTACTTC.

Here the CDR3 reads CASSLTGSTEAFF. DNA for the CDR3: TGTGCCAGTAGTTTGACAGGGTCCACTGAAGCTTTCTTT. The chain couples TRBV19 to TRBJ1-1; TRBD1 aligns across 7 bases. This CDR3 has 13 residues. Germline values: CDR1 LNHDA, CDR2 SQIVND (reference sequence). V was pared by 5 bases and J by 4 bases, with 4 bases of the junction left unmatched.

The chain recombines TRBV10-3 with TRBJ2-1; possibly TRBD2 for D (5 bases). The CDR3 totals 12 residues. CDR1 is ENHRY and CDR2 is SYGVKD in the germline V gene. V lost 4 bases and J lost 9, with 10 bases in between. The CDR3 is CAISGMGVEQFF. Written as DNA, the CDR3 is TGTGCCATCAGTGGGATGGGAGTTGAGCAGTTCTTC.

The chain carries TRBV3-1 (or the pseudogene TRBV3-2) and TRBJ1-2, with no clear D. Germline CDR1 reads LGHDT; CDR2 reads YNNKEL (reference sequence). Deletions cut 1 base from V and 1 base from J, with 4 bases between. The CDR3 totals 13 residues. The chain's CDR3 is CASSQAVNYGYTF. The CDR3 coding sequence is TGTGCCAGCAGCCAAGCTGTTAACTATGGCTACACCTTC.